Each of the 32 T cell receptor beta chains below was sequenced from the same sample in a study of blood T cell repertoires in COVID-19. Libraries were prepared by immunoSEQ multiplex PCR; TCRdb keeps only in-frame clonotypes and omits some of them. The sample consists of about 61,000 clones, around four fifths of them appearing once. Sequenced sample: peripheral blood. Receptor source: a man aged 65-85 years with acute or convalescent COVID-19.

The CDR3 region is CASSLGASGTQETQYF. CDR3 sequence (DNA): TGCGCCAGCAGCTTGGGGGCTAGCGGGACCCAAGAGACCCAGTACTTC. The chain joins TRBV5-1 to TRBJ2-5, with 9 bases aligning to TRBD2. With V trimmed by 0 bases and J by 1 base, 4 bases remained unmatched. The CDR3 consists of 16 residues. Germline values: CDR1 SGHRS, CDR2 YFSETQ. Combining the CDR3 with reference TRBV5-1 and TRBJ2-5 gives the whole variable domain KAGVTQTPRYLIKTRGQQVTLSCSPISGHRSVSWYQQTPGQGLQFLFEYFSETQRNKGNFPGRFSGRQFSNSRSEMNVSTLELGDSALYLCASSLGASGTQETQYFGPGTRLLVL.

The chain joins TRBV5-1 to TRBJ2-5; 12 bases align to TRBD1. V lost 1 base and J lost 4; bases outside the gene matches: 5. Germline CDR1 is SGHRS and CDR2 is YFSETQ. This CDR3 contains 16 residues. CDR3 DNA: TGCGCCAGCAGCTTGTTCGGGACAGGGGGCGGAGAGACCCAGTACTTC. This gives the protein CASSLFGTGGGETQYF.

The J gene is TRBJ2-3, the V gene TRBV28; 11 bases align to TRBD2. CDR3 length: 15 amino acids. The germline gives CDR1 MDHEN, CDR2 SYDVKM. Losses at the gene ends were 8 bases for V and 5 bases for J; bases not matched to a gene: 9. This CDR3 is CASFSGGARVDTQYF. In DNA form, the CDR3 reads TGTGCCAGCTTTAGCGGGGGGGCCAGGGTAGATACGCAGTATTTT.

This clone was found many times. The gene calls are TRBV29-1 and TRBJ2-2; 7 bases agree with TRBD1. The CDR3 totals 15 residues. Germline lookup yields CDR1 SQVTM and CDR2 ANQGSEA. After removal of 3 bases from V and 0 bases from J, the junction contained 4 bases not matched to a gene. As DNA, the CDR3 is TGCAGCGTTGATGCCGGGACAGCGAACACCGGGGAGCTGTTTTTT. This gives the protein CSVDAGTANTGELFF.

The chain employs TRBV10-3 and TRBJ1-4; possible D gene TRBD1, 5 bases. This CDR3 spans 13 amino acids. Germline CDR1 and CDR2: ENHRY and SYGVKD. The V end lost 8 bases, the J end lost 7 bases, and 14 bases lay between the germline ends. CDR3 bases: TGTGCCATCGGGGGGAACCGAGGTGAAAAACTGTTTTTT. This encodes CAIGGNRGEKLFF.

This chain connects TRBV5-1 to TRBJ2-5; maybe TRBD1 (7 bases). The germline gives CDR1 SGHRS, CDR2 YFSETQ. The V end lost 6 bases, the J end lost 5 bases, and 23 bases lay between the germline ends. The CDR3 sequence is 16 residues long. Here the CDR3 reads CASTPEGASGGETQYF. The DNA for the CDR3 is TGCGCCAGCACTCCGGAGGGGGCCTCGGGCGGGGAGACCCAGTACTTC.

The chain has TRBV7-2 and TRBJ1-2; TRBD1 aligns across 7 bases. Germline V gives CDR1 SGHTA, CDR2 FQGNSA. The CDR3 consists of 14 residues. Trimming cost V 4 bases and J 4 bases; bases outside gene matches: 6. CDR3 protein: CASSSYRGPYGYTF. The CDR3 nucleotides are TGTGCCAGCAGCTCCTACAGGGGACCCTATGGCTACACCTTC.

The chain joins TRBV7-2 to TRBJ2-7; 9 bases fit TRBD1. With 5 bases clipped from V and 5 bases from J, the junction kept 7 bases outside the gene matches. The CDR3 spans 14 residues. Germline V lookup: CDR1 SGHTA, CDR2 FQGNSA. In nucleotides, the CDR3 is TGTGCCAGCAGCCTGCTGGACAGGGGCCACGAGCAGTACTTC. This codes for CASSLLDRGHEQYF.

The chain employs TRBV9 and TRBJ1-5; 8 nucleotides line up with TRBD1. The V gene end was trimmed by 7 bases and the J gene end by 6 bases; junction bases not matched to a gene: 9. This CDR3 is 14 amino acids long. Germline assignment: CDR1 SGDLS and CDR2 YYNGEE. CDR3 amino acids: CASGRTGMSQPQHF. The CDR3 DNA reads as TGTGCCAGCGGTCGGACAGGGATGAGTCAGCCCCAGCATTTT.

CDR3: CASKGRGPTDTQYF. Written as DNA, the CDR3 is TGTGCCAGCAAAGGCAGGGGTCCCACAGATACGCAGTATTTT. The V and J genes are TRBV27 and TRBJ2-3; weak D call: TRBD1 (6 bases). With 7 bases removed from V and 2 bases from J, the gap between germline ends came to 13 bases. The germline V gene has CDR1 MNHEY and CDR2 SMNVEV (reference sequence). The CDR3 extends over 14 amino acids.

The chain has TRBV5-4 and TRBJ2-3; 7 positions match TRBD1. This CDR3 spans 18 amino acids. Germline V gene data show CDR1 as SGHNT and CDR2 as YYREEE (reference sequence). V was pared by 4 bases and J by 2 bases, with 16 bases of the junction left unmatched. Here the CDR3 DNA reads TGTGCCAGCAGCCCCAGGGGGACAGCGAGTGGGCACACAGATACGCAGTATTTT. It translates to CASSPRGTASGHTDTQYF.

The chain is built from TRBV10-3 and TRBJ1-1; 7 nucleotides align to TRBD1. The CDR3 runs 15 residues. Germline CDR1 and CDR2: ENHRY and SYGVKD. Unmatched junction bases numbered 4, after V lost 3 bases and J lost 0 bases. Here the CDR3 reads CAISERGTVNTEAFF. The CDR3 DNA sequence: TGTGCCATCAGTGAAAGGGGGACAGTGAACACTGAAGCTTTCTTT.

The J gene is TRBJ2-2, the V gene TRBV6-5, with 9 bases aligning to TRBD1. The CDR3 loop spans 15 amino acids. The J segment lost 6 bases and the V segment lost 7 bases, leaving 9 bases of the junction unmatched. CDR1 and CDR2 (germline): MNHEY, SVGAGI. The CDR3 nucleotides are TGTGCCAGCAACCCCACAGGGGGCGTCTCCGGGGAGCTGTTTTTT. Its protein is CASNPTGGVSGELFF.

The V call is TRBV5-5, the J call TRBJ2-5, with 10 bases matching TRBD2. Germline V CDR1 and CDR2: SGHKS, YYEKEE (reference sequence). Losses at the gene ends were 0 bases for V and 8 bases for J; bases not matched to a gene: 10. The CDR3 has 16 residues. CDR3 sequence (DNA): TGTGCCAGCAGCTTGGGAAACGTAGCGGGGGGCGACACCCAGTACTTC. Translation gives CASSLGNVAGGDTQYF.

This sequence joins TRBV18 and TRBJ2-1; 10 bases agree with TRBD2. CDR1 is KGHSH, CDR2 LQKENI, per germline. The CDR3 totals 16 residues. The J segment lost 9 bases and the V segment lost 6 bases, leaving 14 bases of the junction unmatched. The CDR3 sequence: CASSQTRAGGPGEQFF. In DNA, the CDR3 is TGTGCCAGCTCCCAAACCCGAGCGGGGGGGCCCGGTGAGCAGTTCTTC.

The chain couples TRBV3-1 (or the pseudogene TRBV3-2) to TRBJ2-7, with D possibly matching TRBD1 (6 bases). Between the trimmed V and J ends, which lost 1 base and 2 bases, there was a span of 12 bases. CDR3 length: 15 amino acids. CDR1 LGHDT and CDR2 YNNKEL come from the germline V gene (reference sequence). This chain's CDR3 is CASSQGAKGAYEQYF. CDR3 coding DNA: TGTGCCAGCAGCCAAGGCGCAAAGGGGGCCTACGAGCAGTACTTC.

A note on this clone: The germline gene is not matched at one end of the junction; a read error may be the cause. The DNA of the CDR3 is TGTGCTAGCAGCAACAAACTTGGGACAGTAGAGACCCAGTACTTC. This sequence encodes CASSNKLGTVETQYF. The chain is built from TRBV7-7 and TRBJ2-5, with 7 bases fitting TRBD1. Germline-derived CDR1 and CDR2 are SSHAT and FNYEAQ (reference sequence). CDR3 length equals 15 residues.

The chain uses TRBV5-1 and TRBJ2-5; maybe TRBD1 (7 bases). Germline-derived CDR1 and CDR2 are SGHRS and YFSETQ. Trimming removed 0 bases at V and 5 bases at J, with 17 bases between. The CDR3 is 16 residues long. The CDR3 protein is CASSLAGRGVEETQYF. The CDR3 coding sequence is TGCGCCAGCAGCTTGGCAGGCAGGGGGGTTGAGGAGACCCAGTACTTC.

The chain is built from TRBV18 and TRBJ1-1, with D possibly being TRBD1 (5 bases). The CDR3 spans 12 residues. Germline V lookup: CDR1 KGHSH, CDR2 LQKENI. With 6 bases removed from V and 5 bases from J, the gap between germline ends came to 10 bases. The CDR3 DNA follows: TGTGCCAGCTCCGCGGGGGGGACTGAAGCTTTCTTT. Residues: CASSAGGTEAFF.

The V call is TRBV3-1 (or the pseudogene TRBV3-2), the J call TRBJ1-3, with 7 nucleotides matching TRBD1. The CDR3 loop spans 14 amino acids. Germline assignment: CDR1 LGHDT and CDR2 YNNKEL (reference sequence). After removal of 6 bases from V and 0 bases from J, the junction contained 2 bases not matched to a gene. The CDR3 DNA reads as TGTGCCAGCAGTCGGGACAGCTCTGGAAACACCATATATTTT. It yields the protein CASSRDSSGNTIYF.

The chain uses TRBV5-8 and TRBJ2-1; D may be TRBD2 (6 bases). The germline V gene encodes CDR1 SGHTS and CDR2 YDEGEE. CDR3 length: 15 residues. V shed 0 bases and J shed 4 bases, with 11 bases lying between them. The CDR3 DNA sequence: TGTGCCAGCAGCTTGGTGGGGGAGGAGTACAATGAGCAGTTCTTC. Protein sequence: CASSLVGEEYNEQFF. The full variable domain, its missing parts supplied by reference TRBV5-8 and TRBJ2-1, is EAGVTQSPTHLIKTRGQQATLRCSPISGHTSVYWYQQALGLGLQFLLWYDEGEERNRGNFPPRFSGRQFPNYSSELNVNALELEDSALYLCASSLVGEEYNEQFFGPGTRLTVL.

The CDR3 nucleotides read TGTGCCAGCAGCTTAACGAGAGGGAACGAGCAGTACTTC. Its translation: CASSLTRGNEQYF. The rearrangement uses TRBV7-3 and TRBJ2-7; TRBD2 might be the D (5 bases). Between the trimmed V and J ends, which lost 0 bases and 5 bases, there was a span of 8 bases. Germline CDR1 SGHTA, CDR2 FQGTGA. This CDR3 is 13 amino acids long.

This clone was counted only a few times. This specimen includes other DNA sequences encoding the same CDR3. The chain links TRBV29-1 to TRBJ2-1; TRBD2 matches 13 bases. There are 16 residues in the CDR3. Per the germline V gene, CDR1 is SQVTM and CDR2 is ANQGSEA. V lost 4 bases, J lost 4 bases, and 7 bases stayed unmatched. CDR3 bases: TGCAGCGTTGCCCGGACTAGCGGGGGACTTTACAATGAGCAGTTCTTC. It codes for CSVARTSGGLYNEQFF.

The chain combines TRBV2 with TRBJ1-5; 10 bases line up with TRBD1. This CDR3 region has 18 residues. Per germline, CDR1 SNHLY and CDR2 FYNNEI. The J segment lost 2 bases and the V segment lost 6 bases, leaving 13 bases of the junction unmatched. CDR3 amino acids: CASSQPGQGLNGNQPQHF. The CDR3 bases are TGTGCCAGCAGCCAACCGGGACAGGGGTTGAATGGCAATCAGCCCCAGCATTTT. Combining the CDR3 with reference TRBV2 and TRBJ1-5 gives the whole variable domain EPEVTQTPSHQVTQMGQEVILRCVPISNHLYFYWYRQILGQKVEFLVSFYNNEISEKSEIFDDQFSVERPDGSNFTLKIRSTKLEDSAMYFCASSQPGQGLNGNQPQHFGDGTRLSIL.

The V and J genes are TRBV14 and TRBJ1-5; D is unclear. The V end was cut by 4 bases, the J end by 0 bases, with 13 bases between. The CDR3 length is 16 residues. CDR1 is SGHDN and CDR2 is FVKESK in the germline V gene. For the CDR3, the DNA is TGTGCCAGCAGCCCAGGACCTGGGAGTAGCAATCAGCCCCAGCATTTT. It specifies CASSPGPGSSNQPQHF.

This rearrangement joins TRBV18 to TRBJ1-1; D is possibly TRBD1 (5 bases). This CDR3 is 14 amino acids long. V was trimmed by 3 bases and J by 0 bases, leaving 8 bases between them. Germline V lookup: CDR1 KGHSH, CDR2 LQKENI. The CDR3 spells CASSPTDMNTEAFF. CDR3 bases: TGTGCCAGCTCACCGACAGACATGAACACTGAAGCTTTCTTT. Full variable domain (remainder filled in from reference TRBV18 and TRBJ1-1): NAGVMQNPRHLVRRRGQEARLRCSPMKGHSHVYWYRQLPEEGLKFMVYLQKENIIDESGMPKERFSAEFPKEGPSILRIQQVVRGDSAAYFCASSPTDMNTEAFFGQGTRLTVV.

The rearrangement joins TRBV9 to TRBJ2-1, with D uncertain. Per germline, CDR1 SGDLS and CDR2 YYNGEE. This CDR3 is built from 11 residues. Trimming took 0 bases from V and 7 from J, leaving 2 bases between them. The CDR3 nucleotides are TGTGCCAGCAGCGTAGCTAATGAGCAGTTCTTC. Its protein product is CASSVANEQFF.

This clone came up once. The chain employs TRBV14 and TRBJ1-2; a weak D match, TRBD1 (5 bases). The CDR3 runs to 13 residues. Germline-derived CDR1 and CDR2 are SGHDN and FVKESK. V lost 4 bases and J 4 bases, leaving 10 bases between the germline ends. The CDR3 spells CASSPFDSYGYTF. The CDR3 DNA sequence: TGTGCCAGCAGCCCTTTTGACAGCTATGGCTACACCTTC.

CDR3 nucleotides: TGTGCCAGCAGTTACCCCGGGACAGAAACCTACGAGCAGTACTTC. Amino acids: CASSYPGTETYEQYF. The chain couples TRBV6-5 to TRBJ2-7; 7 bases fit TRBD1. The CDR3 has 15 amino acids. From germline, CDR1 is MNHEY and CDR2 SVGAGI. V shed 2 bases and J 2 bases; nucleotides not matched to a gene: 6.

The chain combines TRBV28 with TRBJ2-2; D not certain. In germline, CDR1 is MDHEN, CDR2 SYDVKM. V lost 10 bases, J lost 6 bases, and 9 bases lay in between. CDR3 length: 11 residues. In DNA form, the CDR3 reads TGTGCCACCTCCAGTCCCGGGGAGCTGTTTTTT. Encoded protein: CATSSPGELFF.

The rearrangement links TRBV3-1 (or the pseudogene TRBV3-2) to TRBJ2-2; TRBD2 matches at 13 bases. V shed 1 base, J shed 7 bases, and the junction held 12 bases outside the gene matches. This CDR3 region has 19 residues. Germline V lookup: CDR1 LGHDT, CDR2 YNNKEL (reference sequence). CDR3 loop: CASSQVTASLAGGDGELFF. For the CDR3, the DNA is TGTGCCAGCAGCCAAGTGACCGCTTCACTAGCGGGGGGGGACGGGGAGCTGTTTTTT.

The rearrangement links TRBV7-6 to TRBJ2-5, with 14 bases that match TRBD2. This CDR3 comprises 16 residues. In germline, CDR1 is SGHVS, CDR2 FNYEAQ. Trimming at V came to 5 bases and at J to 4 bases, leaving 6 bases not matched to a gene. The CDR3 sequence is CASSLGTSGGSETQYF. CDR3 nucleotide sequence: TGTGCCAGCAGCCTAGGGACTAGCGGGGGATCAGAGACCCAGTACTTC.